The sequence of this T cell receptor beta chain was determined in a study of T cell responses to AZD1222 COVID-19 vaccine (dated by TCRdb to about 2021). Regarding the complete study: AZD1222 recipients given second doses at about 4 weeks or at about 12 weeks were pooled, since spike-specific TCR depth and breadth were not found to differ between the two schedules. TCR sequencing covered roughly 230 trial participants: some 210 given two doses of AZD1222 and around 25 given two doses of MenACWY control vaccine. Trial participants were enrolled by age into 18-55, 56-69 and 70-plus year subgroups, with roughly 160, 29 and 62 TCR-sequenced participants respectively.

The CDR3 regions of human TCRbeta chains were analyzed by immunosequencing. Regarding the original processing steps: TCRs in the repertoires were matched against a reference library of SARS-CoV-2-specific TCRs that had been generated with the MIRA antigen-specificity platform. Breadth meant the fraction of unique TCRs that were SARS-CoV-2-associated, whereas depth meant the fraction of total T cells that were SARS-CoV-2-associated. Using the MIRA data, every spike-specific TCR was mapped to the spike region that the TCR reacted to and assigned to either a CD4 or a CD8 class. Log10-transformed breadth and depth values were compared by one-way ANOVA with Sidak's multiple comparisons tests. TCRdb took over this immuneACCESS table, retaining in-frame rearrangements with V and J assigned. Such tables are incomplete; in checked studies, under half of the missing clones stem from an unresolved V gene, and the remainder is unexplained. D and trimming were read from the DNA, whereas the V and J calls and clone size are those reported in that table. The sample has 180,000 or so clones on record, less than 95% of them singletons. The top ten clonotypes cover about 0.6% of the sample.

Trimming accounts for 1 base at V and 8 bases at J, while the number of junction bases matched to no gene is 4. The CDR3, cysteine through phenylalanine, is 14 amino acids long. CDR3 DNA only is kept here, 42 bases in frame from base 1. CDR1 and CDR2, looked up from the germline V gene, are LGHNT and FRNRAP. The time point label, read with the paper, signifies: baseline before first vaccination. Vaccinee samples were obtained from the UK trials COV001 and COV002, which included a single-blind randomized controlled phase 2/3 trial of AZD1222 (ChAdOx1 nCoV-19) in healthy adults. For TCRbeta chain sequencing, PBMC samples were collected from trial participants at day 0 and at day 28 after the second dose. A note on this clone: Its antigen is still unknown. There are no base qualities to consult, and no much larger clone falls within one base.

Points the paper makes about the study in general: Nearly half of unique spike-specific TCRs reportedly recognized epitopes outside regions mutated in the B.1.351 and B.1.1.7 variants. Most participants were white British and females outnumbered males, and the authors suggested that clonal diversity may have been underestimated. The 56-69-year group was small, and its depth increase did not reach significance, likely because of low power. Conclusions about previously exposed vaccinees are limited because only six or seven AZD1222 recipients were SARS-CoV-2 seropositive at baseline. Because no day 14 peak-response samples were available, the repertoires could be characterized only after the peak T cell response. Spike-specific TCR breadth and depth rose significantly after two AZD1222 doses compared with day 0 and with MenACWY recipients. Vaccine-associated CD4 TCRs spanned the whole spike protein, with dominant responses in regions 160-218 and 743-854.

The clonotype was recovered from an adult in good health. The chain was built from TRBV12-5 and TRBJ2-1; TRBD2 aligns with 8 central bases. Sequenced material: peripheral blood, taken on day 0 of AZD1222 vaccination. The DNA sequence is given as TGTGCTAGTGGTTTGGGGACTAGCCTGGATGAGCAGTTCTTC. Translated, it reads CASGLGTSLDEQFF.